This T cell receptor beta chain was sequenced for a study of blood T cell repertoires in COVID-19. For the study at large: PBMCs, B-cell-depleted T cells, or T cells provided the cDNA or gDNA that made up the material.

V was pared by 0 bases and J by 4 bases, with 9 bases between. Germline CDR1 SQVTM, CDR2 ANQGSEA. CDR3 size: 14 residues. Measured with immunoSEQ multiplex PCR; TCRdb has only the in-frame clones, and not every one. There are around 180,000 clones in the sample; about four fifths occur only once, and roughly an eighth lies in the top ten. Seattle participants joined during active infection and were tracked over time. V is TRBV29-1 and J is TRBJ1-4; unclear D gene. The sequencing input was peripheral blood. The receptor comes from a woman of 80 years or more with COVID-19, enrolled during active disease. The CDR3: CSVEDRGVNEKLFF. In nucleotides, the CDR3 is TGCAGCGTTGAAGATCGCGGTGTTAATGAAAAACTGTTTTTT.